Listed here are 17 T cell receptor beta chains from one sample, sequenced in a study of molecular identifiers for immune sequencing clone quantification. TCRdb re-analysed the PCR reads in MiXCR, keeping a single row per CDR3 protein. The profile covers about 510,000 distinct CDR3 sequences, with about 22% appearing a single time and more than 0.8% taken by the ten largest. Sequencing used naive CD8+ T cells from blood, with Jurkat cell RNA spiked in. Subset noted: FACS-sorted CD8+CD4-CCR7+CD45RA+ naive T cells. Receptors originate from a human donor in good health. Some libraries in this study had Jurkat cell RNA spiked in.

Many counts were recorded for this clonotype. The chain employs TRBV14 and TRBJ2-7, with TRBD1 matching over 10 bases. Germline-derived CDR1 and CDR2 are SGHDN and FVKESK. The CDR3 runs 14 residues. V was clipped by 3 bases and J by 4 bases; unmatched bases: 3. Here the CDR3 reads CASSQRTGGYEQYF. DNA for the CDR3: TGTGCCAGCAGCCAGAGGACAGGGGGTTACGAGCAGTACTTC.

Ten or more counts support this clonotype. V usage is TRBV4-2 and J usage is TRBJ2-7, with 8 positions matching TRBD1. CDR3 length: 15 amino acids. Trimming at V came to 0 bases and at J to 3 bases, leaving 4 bases not matched to a gene. Germline V lookup: CDR1 LGHNA, CDR2 YNFKEQ. The DNA of the CDR3 is TGTGCCAGCAGCCAAGAGTCAGGGGGCTTCTACGAGCAGTACTTC. Residues: CASSQESGGFYEQYF.

This clonotype showed up many times. The chain links TRBV5-6 to TRBJ2-3; D not certain. CDR1 SGHDT and CDR2 YYEEEE come from the germline V gene. CDR3 length equals 16 residues. V lost 4 bases, J lost 0 bases, and 15 bases lay in between. CDR3 nucleotides: TGTGCCAGCAGCCCCAGGTCAGACGGGAGCACAGATACGCAGTATTTT. Translation: CASSPRSDGSTDTQYF.

This clonotype was detected ten times or more. J is TRBJ2-7 and V is TRBV2; perhaps TRBD1 as D (7 bases). Germline V CDR1 and CDR2: SNHLY, FYNNEI. Trimming cost V 3 bases and J 3 bases, with 27 bases left between them. CDR3 length equals 19 residues. This chain's CDR3 is CASSDSQGVRGGTDYEQYF. CDR3 sequence (DNA): TGTGCCAGCAGTGATAGCCAGGGGGTCCGGGGAGGTACGGACTACGAGCAGTACTTC.

With respect to this clonotype: Relative to the germline gene, one junction end is altered; a read error may explain this. V usage is TRBV4-2 and J usage is TRBJ2-5; D is possibly TRBD1 (6 bases). The CDR3 runs 15 residues. The germline gives CDR1 LGHNA, CDR2 YNFKEQ. The CDR3 coding sequence is TGTGCCAGCGGCCAAGATCCAGGGGTTAGGGAGACCCAGTACTTC. Translation: CASGQDPGVRETQYF.

The chain combines TRBV27 with TRBJ1-6; maybe TRBD1 (5 bases). With 3 bases removed from V and 10 bases from J, the gap between germline ends came to 10 bases. The CDR3 is made up of 13 amino acids. Germline values: CDR1 MNHEY, CDR2 SMNVEV (reference sequence). Here the CDR3 DNA reads TGTGCCAGCAGTTTCAGGGACCAATCACCCCTCCACTTT. Amino acid sequence: CASSFRDQSPLHF.

The sample holds a few counts of this clonotype. The chain uses TRBV27 and TRBJ2-3; D ambiguous. Germline V gene lookup returns CDR1 MNHEY and CDR2 SMNVEV (reference sequence). Trimming cost V 6 bases and J 4 bases, with 11 bases left between them. This CDR3 spans 13 amino acids. CDR3 nucleotide sequence: TGTGCCAGCAGAGGACCCGCACCAGATACGCAGTATTTT. This codes for CASRGPAPDTQYF.

The chain employs TRBV19 and TRBJ2-3; 12 bases align to TRBD2. V dropped 5 bases and J dropped 2; count of bases not matched to a gene: 8. This CDR3 is 17 amino acids long. Germline lookup yields CDR1 LNHDA and CDR2 SQIVND (reference sequence). CDR3 in DNA: TGTGCCAGTAGTTTGGGGACTAGCGGGTTCACCACAGATACGCAGTATTTT. This translates into CASSLGTSGFTTDTQYF.

The CDR3 loop reads CASSPTPPDRPNEKLFF. The CDR3 DNA follows: TGTGCCAGCAGTCCAACGCCCCCAGACCGTCCTAATGAAAAACTGTTTTTT. V gene TRBV12-3 or TRBV12-4 combines with J gene TRBJ1-4; no definite D call. V lost 5 bases, J lost 3 bases, and 19 bases lay in between. The CDR3 has 17 residues.

This sequence joins TRBV12-3 or TRBV12-4 and TRBJ2-3; 7 bases line up with TRBD1. This CDR3 region has 18 residues. The V gene end was trimmed by 1 base and the J gene end by 0 bases; junction bases not matched to a gene: 10. The CDR3: CASSLDLPDRPSTDTQYF. The CDR3 coding sequence is TGTGCCAGCAGTTTAGATCTCCCGGACAGGCCAAGCACAGATACGCAGTATTTT.

This clonotype was seen repeatedly, ten times or more. The chain couples TRBV19 to TRBJ2-3, with unresolved D. The CDR3 length is 15 residues. Trimming took off 3 bases at V and 0 bases at J, with 10 bases between the two ends. The germline CDR1 and CDR2 sequences are LNHDA and SQIVND (reference sequence). The CDR3 DNA follows: TGTGCCAGTAGTATGGGGTCTACTAGCACAGATACGCAGTATTTT. It yields the protein CASSMGSTSTDTQYF.

This clonotype was observed at least ten times. This chain links TRBV12-3 or TRBV12-4 with TRBJ2-3; possible D gene TRBD1, 6 bases. V lost 1 base and J lost 6, with 17 bases in between. The CDR3 contains 16 residues. The CDR3 is CASSLVGEGVSDTQYF. The DNA for the CDR3 is TGTGCCAGCAGTTTAGTGGGCGAGGGGGTGTCCGATACGCAGTATTTT.

This clonotype was seen at least ten times. This chain links TRBV4-1 with TRBJ2-7; TRBD2 agrees at 8 bases. Germline-derived CDR1 and CDR2 are MGHRA and YSYEKL. J gave up 3 bases and V 1 base, and 5 bases lay outside the gene matches. This CDR3 is built from 15 residues. CDR3 amino acids: CASSQVWSGGYEQYF. Here the CDR3 DNA reads TGCGCCAGCAGCCAAGTCTGGAGCGGGGGCTACGAGCAGTACTTC.

This clonotype has more than one count but fewer than ten. This sequence joins TRBV6-5 and TRBJ2-5; tentatively, D is TRBD2 (5 bases). This CDR3 spans 16 amino acids. Between the trimmed V and J ends, which lost 5 bases and 2 bases, there was a span of 18 bases. Germline lookup yields CDR1 MNHEY and CDR2 SVGAGI. DNA of the CDR3: TGTGCCAGCAGTGCCCTTACTAGTAGTCGGCAAGAGACCCAGTACTTC. Translating gives CASSALTSSRQETQYF.

The CDR3 nucleotides are TGTGCCAGTAGTAACCGACCGCTAGGACAGGCCGGTGAGGTGCCCCAGCATTTT. Translating gives CASSNRPLGQAGEVPQHF. This sequence joins TRBV19 and TRBJ1-5; TRBD1 aligns across 7 bases. V shed 4 bases and J 9 bases; nucleotides not matched to a gene: 21. Germline V CDR1 and CDR2: LNHDA, SQIVND (reference sequence). The CDR3 consists of 18 residues.

Only a few counts were recorded for this clonotype. This chain links TRBV6-5 with TRBJ2-3; 7 bases are shared with TRBD2. This CDR3 is built from 14 residues. The ends lost 6 bases at V and 1 base at J; junction bases unmatched: 4. Per germline, CDR1 MNHEY and CDR2 SVGAGI. The chain's CDR3 is CASSNLAGTDTQYF. The CDR3 DNA sequence: TGTGCCAGCAGCAATCTAGCGGGCACAGATACGCAGTATTTT.

This clonotype was seen many times. The genes are TRBV7-7 and TRBJ2-5, with D uncertain. V lost 4 bases to trimming and J lost 0 bases, with 9 bases between them. The CDR3 sequence is 14 residues long. Germline assignment: CDR1 SSHAT and CDR2 FNYEAQ (reference sequence). The CDR3 protein is CASSSTLDQETQYF. Here the CDR3 DNA reads TGTGCCAGCAGCTCTACGTTAGACCAAGAGACCCAGTACTTC.